This TCR beta chain is from a study of blood T cell repertoires in COVID-19. The wider study: The United States, Italy and Spain were the sources of the acute and convalescent COVID-19 samples. PBMCs, B-cell-depleted T cells, or T cells were the source of the cDNA or gDNA that made up the material.

Per germline, CDR1 DFQATT and CDR2 SNEGSKA (reference sequence). The CDR3 length is 15 residues. The Seattle site enrolled patients during active infection and followed them longitudinally. With respect to this clone: The junction departs from the called germline gene at one end, perhaps through a read error.

Assay used: immunoSEQ multiplex PCR; TCRdb lists only in-frame clones, some missing. The data contain 200,000 to 250,000 clones, around 90% of them singletons. The specimen sequenced was peripheral blood. This chain joins TRBV20-1 and TRBJ2-5; possibly TRBD1 for D (7 bases). The sequence was obtained from a man under 40 with COVID-19, enrolled during active disease. The CDR3 DNA reads as TGCAGTGCTAGTCTCGGGGGACAGCTGAGAGAGGCCCAGTACTTC. Protein sequence: CSASLGGQLREAQYF.